This T cell receptor (beta chain) emerged from a study of blood T cell repertoires in COVID-19. Overall study: Acute-phase and convalescent COVID-19 samples originated in the United States, Italy and Spain.

Sequencing used immunoSEQ multiplex PCR; TCRdb keeps in-frame clones, though not all of them. Of about 45,000 clones in the sample, roughly 81% were seen once. CDR1 is SGDLS, CDR2 YYNGEE, per germline. This CDR3 is built from 14 residues. V lost 4 bases, J lost 4 bases, and 14 bases lay in between. The TCR comes from a woman in her seventies with acute or convalescent COVID-19. V is TRBV9 and J is TRBJ1-1; no firm D call. The material sequenced was peripheral blood. The chain's CDR3 is CASSYQVVGTEAFF. CDR3 DNA: TGTGCCAGCAGCTACCAGGTGGTGGGCACTGAAGCTTTCTTT.